Presented here are 20 T cell receptor beta chains from one specimen sequenced in a study of T cell repertoires in cytomegalovirus infection. MiXCR, applied by TCRdb to the reads, yields one record per CDR3 protein. The sample shows roughly 500,000 distinct CDR3 sequences, more than 30% of them seen only once. These receptors have no identified antigens. The sample was cultured PBMCs, taken from culture after CMV antigen stimulation. All receptors come from a human donor in good health (CMV status not recorded). Some clones in this sample may be carry-over from other donors' samples.

The chain carries TRBV6-1 and TRBJ1-5, with D possibly TRBD1 on 5 matching bases. V dropped 7 bases and J dropped 0 bases, with 16 bases sitting between them. The germline CDR1 and CDR2 sequences are MNHNS and SASEGT. The CDR3 contains 16 residues. CDR3 sequence reads: CASNRQGDYSNQPQHF. CDR3 DNA sequence: TGTGCCAGCAATCGGCAGGGCGACTATAGCAATCAGCCCCAGCATTTT.

This clonotype has a handful of counts. CDR3 protein: CASSSTSGRDEQFF. DNA of the CDR3: TGTGCCAGCAGCTCAACTAGCGGGAGGGATGAGCAGTTCTTC. The chain recombines TRBV7-9 with TRBJ2-1; TRBD2 matches 13 bases. There are 14 residues in the CDR3. Germline-derived CDR1 and CDR2 are SEHNR and FQNEAQ (reference sequence). V lost 4 bases and J lost 8; bases outside the gene matches: 2.

The chain employs TRBV18 and TRBJ1-5; perhaps TRBD1 as D (5 bases). Trimming removed 5 bases from V and 2 bases from J, with 10 bases in between. In germline, CDR1 is KGHSH, CDR2 LQKENI. The CDR3 runs 14 residues. DNA for the CDR3: TGTGCCAGCTCAACTGGGGGAGGCAATCAGCCCCAGCATTTT. It is translated as CASSTGGGNQPQHF.

V usage is TRBV19 and J usage is TRBJ1-5; D may be TRBD1 (6 bases). The CDR3 totals 14 residues. V was cut by 7 bases and J by 4 bases, with 14 bases left in between. CDR1 is LNHDA and CDR2 is SQIVND in the germline V gene (reference sequence). Here the CDR3 DNA reads TGTGCCAGTATTGGATCACAGGGAAATCAGCCCCAGCATTTT. It specifies CASIGSQGNQPQHF.

This chain's CDR3 is CSAASENYEQYF. CDR3 DNA sequence: TGCAGTGCTGCCAGTGAAAACTACGAGCAGTACTTC. This chain joins TRBV20-1 and TRBJ2-7; D remains ambiguous. The V gene's germline CDR1 is DFQATT and CDR2 SNEGSKA (reference sequence). V was cut by 5 bases and J by 3 bases, with 11 bases left in between. The CDR3 runs to 12 residues.

This clonotype occurred a few times. The chain links TRBV7-9 to TRBJ1-1; D gene uncertain. Trimming shortened V by 1 base and J by 7 bases, and 10 bases separated the two germline ends. The CDR3 is 13 amino acids. Germline CDR1 SEHNR, CDR2 FQNEAQ (reference sequence). The CDR3 sequence: CASSLVVPNEAFF. The CDR3 coding sequence is TGTGCCAGCAGCTTAGTAGTCCCAAATGAAGCTTTCTTT.

V is TRBV7-2 and J is TRBJ2-1; 7 nucleotides line up with TRBD2. Germline loops: CDR1 SGHTA, CDR2 FQGNSA. V was pared by 4 bases and J by 6 bases, with 3 bases of the junction left unmatched. CDR3 length equals 13 residues. The CDR3 spells CASSSGLGNEQFF. The DNA of the CDR3 is TGTGCCAGCAGCTCTGGACTAGGCAATGAGCAGTTCTTC.

This sequence joins TRBV29-1 and TRBJ2-3; 7 bases map to TRBD1. The junction had 9 bases not matched to a gene; V was cut back by 5 bases and J by 1 base. CDR3 length: 15 residues. From germline, CDR1 is SQVTM and CDR2 ANQGSEA. CDR3 bases: TGCAGCGTTCACAGGGGAAGAGGGGGCACAGATACGCAGTATTTT. It codes for CSVHRGRGGTDTQYF.

This chain joins TRBV4-3 and TRBJ1-2, with 8 bases fitting TRBD1. This CDR3 contains 13 residues. The V segment lost 4 bases and the J segment 6 bases; nucleotides outside the gene matches: 4. Looked up from germline, CDR1 is LGHNA and CDR2 is YSLEER. CDR3 DNA: TGCGCCAGCAGCCCCTTGACAGGGGATGGCTACACCTTC. Residues: CASSPLTGDGYTF.

This clonotype was seen a handful of times. The chain carries TRBV7-2 and TRBJ2-3, with 11 bases identical to TRBD2. Per the germline V gene, CDR1 is SGHTA and CDR2 is FQGNSA. CDR3 length: 15 amino acids. J was trimmed by 2 bases and V by 6 bases; bases with no gene match: 4. The CDR3 DNA sequence: TGTGCCAGCAGGACACTAGCGGGAGTCACAGATACGCAGTATTTT. This sequence encodes CASRTLAGVTDTQYF.

This clonotype was counted a few times. This rearrangement joins TRBV5-4 to TRBJ2-7; 10 bases line up with TRBD2. The CDR3 consists of 15 residues. Trimming took 0 bases from V and 2 from J; bases not matched to a gene: 2. Germline V gene sequence: CDR1 SGHNT, CDR2 YYREEE (reference sequence). CDR3 protein: CASSLGTSGTYEQYV. The CDR3 DNA reads TGTGCCAGCAGCTTGGGGACTAGCGGCACCTACGAGCAGTACGTC.

In this sample, this clonotype turned up a few times. This chain's CDR3 is CASSTRDRSYEQYV. The CDR3 region has the DNA TGTGCCAGCAGCACACGGGACAGATCCTACGAGCAGTACGTC. This chain joins TRBV7-9 and TRBJ2-7, with TRBD1 matching 7 bases. The CDR3 sequence is 14 residues long. The V gene's germline CDR1 is SEHNR and CDR2 FQNEAQ (reference sequence). The V segment lost 5 bases and the J segment 1 base; nucleotides outside the gene matches: 5.

Within the sample, this clonotype is medium-sized. The rearrangement links TRBV11-2 to TRBJ2-2; no firm D call. CDR1 and CDR2 (germline): SGHAT, FQNNGV. The CDR3 sequence is 13 residues long. V lost 2 bases, J lost 3 bases, and 4 bases lay in between. CDR3 nucleotides: TGTGCCAGCAGCTTAACTGACACCGGGGAGCTGTTTTTT. This gives the protein CASSLTDTGELFF.

This chain connects TRBV7-2 to TRBJ1-5; 8 bases align to TRBD1. From germline, CDR1 is SGHTA and CDR2 FQGNSA. V shed 5 bases, J shed 7 bases, and the junction held 4 bases outside the gene matches. The CDR3 length is 13 residues. CDR3 region: CASSTRQGQPQHF. CDR3 nucleotides: TGTGCCAGCAGCACCCGACAGGGGCAGCCCCAGCATTTT.

The count of this clonotype is one. The chain uses TRBV18 and TRBJ1-1; D is perhaps TRBD1 (5 bases). CDR3 length: 15 amino acids. Germline assignment: CDR1 KGHSH and CDR2 LQKENI. Trimming cost V 3 bases and J 4 bases, with 15 bases left between them. CDR3 nucleotide sequence: TGTGCCAGCTCACCGCAGGGCGGTGTTGGCACTGAAGCTTTCTTT. Translating it yields CASSPQGGVGTEAFF.

The rearrangement uses TRBV7-2 and TRBJ2-5; 9 bases agree with TRBD2. Germline loops: CDR1 SGHTA, CDR2 FQGNSA. This CDR3 has 16 residues. The V and J ends lost 1 base and 1 base, in that order; junction bases with no gene match: 4. The CDR3: CASSLGAGGTQETQYF. The CDR3 DNA reads as TGTGCCAGCAGCTTAGGAGCGGGAGGAACCCAAGAGACCCAGTACTTC.

The V gene is TRBV7-7, the J gene TRBJ2-2, with D perhaps matching TRBD2 (5 bases). The CDR3 covers 13 residues. V was cut by 4 bases and J by 7 bases, with 10 bases left in between. Germline-derived CDR1 and CDR2 are SSHAT and FNYEAQ (reference sequence). The CDR3 loop is CASSSVRGGELFF. As DNA, the CDR3 is TGTGCCAGCAGCTCAGTCCGGGGCGGGGAGCTGTTTTTT.

V is TRBV20-1 and J is TRBJ2-1, with D possibly matching TRBD1 (6 bases). Germline-derived CDR1 and CDR2 are DFQATT and SNEGSKA (reference sequence). This CDR3 region has 13 residues. The V gene lost 7 bases and the J gene lost 7 bases, with 17 bases spanning the gap. The CDR3 loop reads CSVFRGRGNEQFF. The CDR3 DNA is TGCAGTGTGTTCAGGGGCCGAGGGAATGAGCAGTTCTTC.

The genes are TRBV19 and TRBJ1-4; the match to TRBD1 covers 8 bases. The V segment lost 4 bases and the J segment 13 bases; nucleotides outside the gene matches: 8. This CDR3 region has 13 residues. Looked up from germline, CDR1 is LNHDA and CDR2 is SQIVND (reference sequence). The CDR3 loop reads CASSTGSGTGLFF. For the CDR3, the DNA is TGTGCCAGTAGTACTGGCTCCGGGACAGGACTGTTTTTT.

This clonotype was counted at least ten times. The chain couples TRBV4-3 to TRBJ2-2, with 8 bases lining up with TRBD1. In germline, CDR1 is LGHNA, CDR2 YSLEER. This CDR3 has 17 amino acids. The trim removed 2 bases at V and 3 bases at J, leaving 8 bases unmatched. The DNA of the CDR3 is TGCGCCAGCAGCCAACGAGTCCCGGGACAGGACACCGGGGAGCTGTTTTTT. Its protein product is CASSQRVPGQDTGELFF.